The sequence of this T cell receptor (beta chain) was determined in a study of OX40 agonist ivuxolimab in advanced cancers. Study-wide background: A diagnosis of hepatocellular carcinoma, melanoma, renal cell or head and neck cancer was present in dose-escalation patients. Partial responses were achieved by three patients, one with hepatocellular carcinoma and two with cutaneous melanoma. Antecedent anti-PD-1, anti-PD-L1 or anti-CTLA-4 therapy was permissible, with around 40% having received some.

V was cut by 7 bases and J by 7 bases, with 11 bases left in between. The V gene's germline CDR1 is MNHEY and CDR2 SVGAGI. The CDR3 covers 11 residues. Profiled with immunoSEQ multiplex PCR; TCRdb holds only in-frame clones, not every one. The table records 35,000 to 40,000 clones, roughly 72% of them present only once. This TCR derives from an adult with an advanced solid tumor such as melanoma, head and neck, liver or kidney cancer. This chain joins TRBV6-5 and TRBJ2-7; D assignment may be TRBD1 or TRBD2 (6 bases each). The sequenced sample was CD4+ or CD8+ T cells sorted from blood, obtained in a trial of the OX40 agonist ivuxolimab. CDR3 residues: CASMGAGEQYF. CDR3 sequence (DNA): TGTGCCAGCATGGGGGCGGGGGAGCAGTACTTC.